This entry features one T cell receptor beta chain sequence. Its target is unknown. The V gene lost 3 bases and the J gene lost 3 bases, with 16 bases spanning the gap. Germline V gene data show CDR1 as SGHDT and CDR2 as YYEEEE. There are 16 residues in the CDR3. Genomic DNA of each subset was evenly split across several immunoSEQ plates. Generated by immunoSEQ multiplex PCR, the TCRdb table keeps only in-frame clones and is missing some. In the table there are some 2,000,000 clones, 95% of which are singletons. This entry belongs to a study of shared clonotypes between healthy human individuals. The study, taken as a whole, reports: Around 5% was the fraction of naive CD4 clonotypes found shared across several donors. As a rule, naive subsets had a larger estimated richness than memory subsets.

The chain carries TRBV5-6 and TRBJ1-5; the D gene is possibly TRBD1 (6 bases). The sample comprised naive CD4+ T cells sorted from blood. The subset denotes: CD45RA+ positively selected. The receptor's source is a man aged 18 to 29 in good health. DNA of the CDR3: TGTGCCAGCAGCTGGGGCGGGCAGGGGATCAATCAGCCCCAGCATTTT. It translates to CASSWGGQGINQPQHF. Together with reference TRBV5-6 and TRBJ1-5, the CDR3 gives the full variable domain: DAGVTQSPTHLIKTRGQQVTLRCSPKSGHDTVSWYQQALGQGPQFIFQYYEEEERQRGNFPDRFSGHQFPNYSSELNVNALLLGDSALYLCASSWGGQGINQPQHFGDGTRLSIL.